These T cell receptor beta chains were read from a single sample in a study of shared clonotypes between healthy human individuals. Profiling relied on immunoSEQ multiplex PCR, and the TCRdb table lists in-frame clones only, not all of them. Of about 800,000 clones listed, 96% are singletons. Source material: naive CD8+ T cells sorted from blood. All receptors derive from a young man in good health. Each CDR3 is given with its conserved first and last residue. A D gene is named only where the DNA matches it firmly. The listing skips clone size in some rows; elsewhere it reads once, few, many or a size class.

TRBV27	TRBJ2-4	NA	11	NA	CASSPKNIQYF	TGTGCCAGCAGCCCTAAAAACATTCAGTACTTC
TRBV13	TRBJ2-3	NA	15	NA	CASSYRAVGTDTQYF	TGTGCCAGCAGCTACAGAGCTGTGGGCACAGATACGCAGTATTTT
TRBV5-4	TRBJ2-7	NA	16	NA	CASSLGDGRNSYEQYF	TGTGCCAGCAGCTTGGGGGATGGGCGTAACTCCTACGAGCAGTACTTC
TRBV7-9	TRBJ1-1	NA	15	NA	CASSLEAGWNTEAFF	TGTGCCAGCAGCTTAGAGGCGGGGTGGAACACTGAAGCTTTCTTT
TRBV29-1	TRBJ1-1	NA	19	NA	CSVNLGRTGDRGTNTEAFF	TGCAGCGTTAACCTGGGGAGGACTGGGGATCGGGGTACTAACACTGAAGCTTTCTTT
TRBV18	TRBJ2-2	NA	15	NA	CASSPFGYHTGELFF	TGTGCCAGCTCACCATTCGGGTATCACACCGGGGAGCTGTTTTTT
TRBV7-2	TRBJ2-7	TRBD1	14	once	CASSLRTGKYEQYF	TGTGCCAGCAGCTTACGGACAGGGAAGTACGAGCAGTACTTC
TRBV4-1	TRBJ2-7	TRBD2	15	NA	CASSPALAGEYEQYF	TGCGCCAGCAGCCCGGCTCTAGCGGGAGAGTACGAGCAGTACTTC
TRBV7-7	TRBJ2-1	NA	16	NA	CASSLGVGTSYNEQFF	TGTGCCAGCAGCTTAGGGGTAGGGACCTCCTACAATGAGCAGTTCTTC
TRBV11-2	TRBJ2-1	NA	17	NA	CASSRDLHKSSYNEQFF	TGTGCCAGCAGTCGGGACTTGCATAAAAGCTCCTACAATGAGCAGTTCTTC
TRBV6-5	TRBJ2-5	TRBD1	15	NA	CASSTAGTDQETQYF	TGTGCCAGCAGCACGGCCGGGACAGACCAAGAGACCCAGTACTTC
TRBV15	TRBJ1-1	TRBD1	13	NA	CATTGTGGLMAFF	TGTGCCACCACAGGGACAGGGGGCTTAATGGCTTTCTTT
TRBV2	TRBJ2-1	NA	17	NA	CASRAGDAGVGNNEQFF	TGTGCCAGCAGGGCAGGGGATGCGGGAGTGGGGAACAATGAGCAGTTCTTC
TRBV6-1	TRBJ2-1	NA	14	NA	CASGRDVSYNEQFF	TGTGCCAGCGGGCGGGATGTATCCTACAATGAGCAGTTCTTC
TRBV11-2	TRBJ2-7	NA	12	NA	CASSLTIYEQYF	TGTGCCAGCAGCTTAACTATATACGAGCAGTACTTC
TRBV5-8	TRBJ1-5	NA	11	NA	CASSFNEPQHF	TGTGCCAGCAGCTTTAATGAGCCCCAGCATTTT
TRBV30	TRBJ1-5	NA	19	NA	CAWRDPGLQADYSNQPQHF	TGTGCCTGGAGGGATCCGGGACTCCAGGCCGATTATAGCAATCAGCCCCAGCATTTT
TRBV28	TRBJ2-7	TRBD1	15	few	CASSLDRDSSYEQYF	TGTGCCAGCAGTTTGGATCGGGACAGTTCCTACGAGCAGTACTTC
TRBV10-3	TRBJ2-3	NA	13	NA	CAISTASTDTQYF	TGTGCCATCAGTACAGCTAGCACAGATACGCAGTATTTT
TRBV4-3	TRBJ2-2	NA	16	NA	CASSQAHPGSSGELFF	TGCGCCAGCAGCCAAGCCCACCCGGGGAGCTCCGGGGAGCTGTTTTTT
TRBV29-1	TRBJ2-7	TRBD2	16	NA	CSALGAGGPVPYEQYF	TGCAGCGCTCTCGGAGCGGGAGGGCCGGTGCCCTACGAGCAGTACTTC
TRBV5-4	TRBJ2-7	NA	13	NA	CASSYGREWEQYF	TGTGCCAGCAGCTACGGAAGGGAATGGGAGCAGTACTTC